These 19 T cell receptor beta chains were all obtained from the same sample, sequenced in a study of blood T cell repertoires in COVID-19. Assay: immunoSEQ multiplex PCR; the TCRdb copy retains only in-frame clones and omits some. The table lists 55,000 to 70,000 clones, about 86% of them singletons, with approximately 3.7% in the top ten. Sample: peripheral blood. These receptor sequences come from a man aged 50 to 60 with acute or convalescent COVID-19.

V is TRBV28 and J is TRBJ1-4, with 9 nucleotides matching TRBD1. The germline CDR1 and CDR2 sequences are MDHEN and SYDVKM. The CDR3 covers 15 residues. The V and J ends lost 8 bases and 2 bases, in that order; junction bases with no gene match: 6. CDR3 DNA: TGTGCCAGCCTGGGACAGGGTACGACTAATGAAAAACTGTTTTTT. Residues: CASLGQGTTNEKLFF.

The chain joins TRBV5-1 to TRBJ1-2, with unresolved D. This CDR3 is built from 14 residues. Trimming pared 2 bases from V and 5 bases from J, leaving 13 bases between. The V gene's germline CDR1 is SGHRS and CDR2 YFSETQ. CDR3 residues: CASSLSSGGYGYTF. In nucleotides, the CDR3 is TGCGCCAGCAGCTTAAGTTCGGGAGGGTATGGCTACACCTTC.

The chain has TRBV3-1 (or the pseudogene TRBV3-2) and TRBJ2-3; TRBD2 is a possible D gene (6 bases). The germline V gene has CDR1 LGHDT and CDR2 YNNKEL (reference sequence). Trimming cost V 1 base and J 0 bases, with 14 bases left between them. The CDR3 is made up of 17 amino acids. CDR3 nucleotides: TGTGCCAGCAGCCAAGTCCCCGCGGGGTCTAGCACAGATACGCAGTATTTT. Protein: CASSQVPAGSSTDTQYF.

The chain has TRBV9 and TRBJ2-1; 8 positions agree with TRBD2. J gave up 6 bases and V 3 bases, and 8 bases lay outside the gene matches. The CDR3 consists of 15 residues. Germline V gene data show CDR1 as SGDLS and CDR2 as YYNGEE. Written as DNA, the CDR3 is TGTGCCAGCAGCGCAACCGGGACTAGGGGCAATGAGCAGTTCTTC. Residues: CASSATGTRGNEQFF.

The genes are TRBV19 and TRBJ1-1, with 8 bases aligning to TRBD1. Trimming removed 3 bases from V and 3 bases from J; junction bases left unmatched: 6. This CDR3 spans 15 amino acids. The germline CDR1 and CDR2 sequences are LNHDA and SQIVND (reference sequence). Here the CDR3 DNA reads TGTGCCAGTAGTATTAAAGGACAGGGCTACACTGAAGCTTTCTTT. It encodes CASSIKGQGYTEAFF.

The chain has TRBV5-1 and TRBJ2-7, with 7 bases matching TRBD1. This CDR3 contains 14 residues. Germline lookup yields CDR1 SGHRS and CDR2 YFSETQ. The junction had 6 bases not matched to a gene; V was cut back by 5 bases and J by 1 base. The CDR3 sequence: CASRGQTNSYEQYF. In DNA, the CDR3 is TGCGCCAGCAGGGGACAGACAAATTCCTACGAGCAGTACTTC.

The CDR3 loop is CASSAARGLAGGAKNIQYF. The CDR3, as DNA: TGTGCCAGCAGCGCCGCGAGGGGACTAGCGGGAGGAGCCAAAAACATTCAGTACTTC. This rearrangement joins TRBV11-3 to TRBJ2-4; 15 positions agree with TRBD2. There are 19 residues in the CDR3. J gave up 0 bases and V 5 bases, and 8 bases lay outside the gene matches. Germline V gene lookup returns CDR1 SGHNT and CDR2 YENEEA.

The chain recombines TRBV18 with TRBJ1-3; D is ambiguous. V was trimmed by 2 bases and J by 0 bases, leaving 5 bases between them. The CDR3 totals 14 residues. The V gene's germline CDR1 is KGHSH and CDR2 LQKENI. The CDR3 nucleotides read TGTGCCAGCTCACCAGGGAGCTCTGGAAACACCATATATTTT. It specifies CASSPGSSGNTIYF.

This CDR3 is CASSQARDSGGLSEQYF. Here the CDR3 DNA reads TGCGCCAGCAGCCAAGCCCGGGACTCCGGGGGGTTGAGCGAGCAGTACTTC. The gene calls are TRBV4-1 and TRBJ2-7; 7 positions agree with TRBD2. Germline values: CDR1 MGHRA, CDR2 YSYEKL. Germline trimming cut 1 base from V and 6 bases from J; bases unmatched to any gene: 15. This CDR3 spans 17 amino acids.

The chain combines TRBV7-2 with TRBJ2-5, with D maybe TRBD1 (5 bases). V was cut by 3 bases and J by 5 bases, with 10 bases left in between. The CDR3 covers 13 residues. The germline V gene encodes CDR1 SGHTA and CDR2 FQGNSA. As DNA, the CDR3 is TGTGCCAGCAGCTTTACAGGACGGGAGACCCAGTACTTC. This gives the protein CASSFTGRETQYF.

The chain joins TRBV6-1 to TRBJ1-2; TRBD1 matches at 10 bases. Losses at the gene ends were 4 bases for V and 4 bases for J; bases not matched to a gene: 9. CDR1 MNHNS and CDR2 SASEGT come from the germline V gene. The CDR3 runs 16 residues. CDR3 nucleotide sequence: TGTGCCAGCAGTGTTCTACCGGGACAGGGGCGCTATGGCTACACCTTC. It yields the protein CASSVLPGQGRYGYTF.

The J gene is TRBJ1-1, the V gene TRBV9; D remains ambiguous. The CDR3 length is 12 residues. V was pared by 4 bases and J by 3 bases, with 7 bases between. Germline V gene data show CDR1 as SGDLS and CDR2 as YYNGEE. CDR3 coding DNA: TGTGCCAGCAGCCCCCGGGACACTGAAGCTTTCTTT. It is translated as CASSPRDTEAFF.

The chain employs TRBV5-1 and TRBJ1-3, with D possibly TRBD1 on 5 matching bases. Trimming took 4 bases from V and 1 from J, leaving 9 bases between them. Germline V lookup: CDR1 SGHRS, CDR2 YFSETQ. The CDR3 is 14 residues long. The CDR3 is CASSPGGSGNTIYF. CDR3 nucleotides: TGCGCCAGCAGCCCGGGGGGATCTGGAAACACCATATATTTT.

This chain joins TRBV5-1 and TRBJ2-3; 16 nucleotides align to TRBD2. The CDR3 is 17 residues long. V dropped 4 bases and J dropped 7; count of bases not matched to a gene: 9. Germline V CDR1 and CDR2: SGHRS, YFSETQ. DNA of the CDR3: TGCGCCAGCAGCCCGGGACTAGCGGGAGGGCCGGGAAATACGCAGTATTTT. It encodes CASSPGLAGGPGNTQYF. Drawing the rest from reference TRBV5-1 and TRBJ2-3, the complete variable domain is KAGVTQTPRYLIKTRGQQVTLSCSPISGHRSVSWYQQTPGQGLQFLFEYFSETQRNKGNFPGRFSGRQFSNSRSEMNVSTLELGDSALYLCASSPGLAGGPGNTQYFGPGTRLTVL.

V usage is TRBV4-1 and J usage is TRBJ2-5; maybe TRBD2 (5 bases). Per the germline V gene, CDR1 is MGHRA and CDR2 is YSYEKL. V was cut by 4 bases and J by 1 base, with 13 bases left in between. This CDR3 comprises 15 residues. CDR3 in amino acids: CASSREPGTQETQYF. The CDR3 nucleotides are TGCGCCAGCAGCCGGGAGCCGGGTACCCAAGAGACCCAGTACTTC.

CDR3 sequence: CASSPRAFSYEQYF. DNA of the CDR3: TGTGCCAGCAGTCCGCGGGCCTTCTCCTACGAGCAGTACTTC. The chain combines TRBV27 with TRBJ2-7; TRBD2 might be the D (5 bases). The ends were cut back, 5 bases at V and 0 bases at J, with 11 bases in the middle. CDR1 and CDR2 from the germline V gene are MNHEY and SMNVEV (reference sequence). The CDR3 length is 14 residues.

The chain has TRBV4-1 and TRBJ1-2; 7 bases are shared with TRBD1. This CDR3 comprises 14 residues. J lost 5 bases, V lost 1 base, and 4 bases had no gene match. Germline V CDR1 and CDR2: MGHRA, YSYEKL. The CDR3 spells CASSQGTGQYGYTF. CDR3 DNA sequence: TGCGCCAGCAGCCAAGGGACAGGCCAGTATGGCTACACCTTC.

The DNA of the CDR3 is TGTGCCAGCGCGCTGACAGGGGCTAACTATGGCTACACCTTC. This sequence encodes CASALTGANYGYTF. The rearrangement joins TRBV5-8 to TRBJ1-2; 8 nucleotides match TRBD1. From germline, CDR1 is SGHTS and CDR2 YDEGEE. V was clipped by 7 bases and J by 0 bases; unmatched bases: 5. The CDR3 is 14 amino acids.

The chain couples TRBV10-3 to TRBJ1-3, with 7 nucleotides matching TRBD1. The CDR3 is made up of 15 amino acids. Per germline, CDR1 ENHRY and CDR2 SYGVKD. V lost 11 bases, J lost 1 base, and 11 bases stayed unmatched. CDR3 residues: CAATGDLGSGNTIYF. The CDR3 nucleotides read TGTGCCGCCACAGGGGACTTGGGTTCTGGAAACACCATATATTTT.